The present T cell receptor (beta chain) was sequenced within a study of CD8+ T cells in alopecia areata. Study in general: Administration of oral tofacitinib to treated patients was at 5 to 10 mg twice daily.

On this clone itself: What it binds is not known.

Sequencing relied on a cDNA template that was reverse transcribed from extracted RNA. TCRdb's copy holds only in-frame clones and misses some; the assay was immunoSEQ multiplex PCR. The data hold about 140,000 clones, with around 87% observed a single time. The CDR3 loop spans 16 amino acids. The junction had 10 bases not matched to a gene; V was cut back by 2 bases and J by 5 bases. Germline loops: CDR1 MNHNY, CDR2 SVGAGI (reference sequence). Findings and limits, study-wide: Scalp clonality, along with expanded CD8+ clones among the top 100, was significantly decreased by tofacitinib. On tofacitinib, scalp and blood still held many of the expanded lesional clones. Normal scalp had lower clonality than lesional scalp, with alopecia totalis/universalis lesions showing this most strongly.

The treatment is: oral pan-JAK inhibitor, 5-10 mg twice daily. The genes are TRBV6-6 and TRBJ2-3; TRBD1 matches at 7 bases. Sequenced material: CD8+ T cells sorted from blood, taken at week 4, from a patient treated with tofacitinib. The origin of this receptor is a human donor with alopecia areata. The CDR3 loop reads CASSYEGGALGDTQYF. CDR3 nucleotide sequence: TGTGCCAGCAGTTACGAAGGGGGCGCCTTAGGAGATACGCAGTATTTT.